This T cell receptor (beta chain) was captured in a study of a mutant IDH1 vaccine in newly diagnosed glioma. Study-level information: Patients began vaccination 4-6 weeks after radiotherapy alone, or with temozolomide cycles. Treated patients, approximately 62% male and around 40% female, averaged roughly 43 years of age. V12 occurred at week 35 and V13 at week 47.

Described time point: week 47, end of study. Alongside topical imiquimod, each dose of vaccine comprised 300 ug of mutant IDH1 20-mer peptide. In every donor, the tumor was a new WHO grade 3 or 4 IDH1-mutant, ATRX-lost astrocytoma. Sequenced by immunoSEQ multiplex PCR; TCRdb stores in-frame clones only, minus some. This table has roughly 56,000 clones, roughly 75% appearing once. As concerns this clone: Its antigen is still unknown.

CDR1 and CDR2 from the germline V gene are SGHRS and YFSETQ. CDR3 length: 13 amino acids. V lost 3 bases, J lost 4 bases, and 3 bases stayed unmatched. The sequence was obtained from a man aged 50-60 years with glioma. The source was PBMCs, collected from a glioma patient whose treatment included an IDH1 peptide vaccine. The genes are TRBV5-1 and TRBJ2-5; 7 bases map to TRBD2. CDR3: CASSYGLGETQYF. For the CDR3, the DNA is TGCGCCAGCAGCTATGGACTAGGAGAGACCCAGTACTTC.